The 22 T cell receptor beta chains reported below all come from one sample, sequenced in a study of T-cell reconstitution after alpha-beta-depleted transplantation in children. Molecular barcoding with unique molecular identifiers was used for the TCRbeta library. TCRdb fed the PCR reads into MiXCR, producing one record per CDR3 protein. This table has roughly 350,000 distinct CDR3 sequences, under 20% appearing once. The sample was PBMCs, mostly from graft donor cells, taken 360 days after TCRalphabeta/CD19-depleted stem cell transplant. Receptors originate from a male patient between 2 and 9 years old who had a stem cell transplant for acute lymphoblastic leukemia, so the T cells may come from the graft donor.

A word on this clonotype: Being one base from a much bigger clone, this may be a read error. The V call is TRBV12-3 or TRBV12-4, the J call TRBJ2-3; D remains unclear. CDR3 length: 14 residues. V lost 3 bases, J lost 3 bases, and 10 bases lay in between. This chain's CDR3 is CASSLYVITDTQYF. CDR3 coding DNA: TGTGCCAGCAGTTTGTACGTGATTACAGATACGCAGTATTTT.

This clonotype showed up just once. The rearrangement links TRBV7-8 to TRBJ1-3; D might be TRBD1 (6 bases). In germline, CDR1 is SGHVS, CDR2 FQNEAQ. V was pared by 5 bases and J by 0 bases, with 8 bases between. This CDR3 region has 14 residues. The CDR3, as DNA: TGTGCCAGCAGCGAGGACAGCTCTGGAAACACCATATATTTT. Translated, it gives CASSEDSSGNTIYF.

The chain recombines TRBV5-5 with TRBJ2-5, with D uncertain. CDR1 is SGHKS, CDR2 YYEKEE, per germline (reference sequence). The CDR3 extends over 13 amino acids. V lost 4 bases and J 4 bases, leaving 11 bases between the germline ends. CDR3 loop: CASSADPRETQYF. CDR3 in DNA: TGTGCCAGCAGCGCGGACCCCCGAGAGACCCAGTACTTC.

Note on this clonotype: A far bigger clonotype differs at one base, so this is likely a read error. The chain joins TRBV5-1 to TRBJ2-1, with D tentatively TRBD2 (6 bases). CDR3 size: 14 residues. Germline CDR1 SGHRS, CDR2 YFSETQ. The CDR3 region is CASSLAGVGNEQIF. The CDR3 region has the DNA TGCGCCAGCAGCTTGGCGGGAGTAGGCAATGAGCAGATCTTC.

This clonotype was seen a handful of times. CDR3 nucleotides: TGTGCCATCAAGGCCTTAGCTGAGAGGGGCTACGAGCAGTACTTC. Translated: CAIKALAERGYEQYF. The chain links TRBV10-3 to TRBJ2-7; the D gene could be TRBD1 or TRBD2 (5 bases each). The germline V and J ends were trimmed by 7 bases and 3 bases, with 19 bases remaining between them. CDR1 and CDR2 from the germline V gene are ENHRY and SYGVKD. CDR3 size: 15 residues.

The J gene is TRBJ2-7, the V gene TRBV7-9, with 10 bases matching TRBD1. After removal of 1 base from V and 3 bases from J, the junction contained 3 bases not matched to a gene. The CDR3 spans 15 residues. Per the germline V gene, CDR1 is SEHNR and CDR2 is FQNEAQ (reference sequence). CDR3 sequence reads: CASSLGGTGVYEQYF. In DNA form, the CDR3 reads TGTGCCAGCAGCTTAGGGGGGACAGGGGTCTACGAGCAGTACTTC.

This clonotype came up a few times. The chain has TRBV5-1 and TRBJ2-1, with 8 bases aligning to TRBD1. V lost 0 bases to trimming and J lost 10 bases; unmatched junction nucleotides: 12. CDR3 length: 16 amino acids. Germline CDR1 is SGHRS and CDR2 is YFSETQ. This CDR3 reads CASSLEGTGVPEEQFF. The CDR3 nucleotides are TGCGCCAGCAGCTTGGAAGGGACAGGAGTCCCCGAGGAGCAGTTCTTC.

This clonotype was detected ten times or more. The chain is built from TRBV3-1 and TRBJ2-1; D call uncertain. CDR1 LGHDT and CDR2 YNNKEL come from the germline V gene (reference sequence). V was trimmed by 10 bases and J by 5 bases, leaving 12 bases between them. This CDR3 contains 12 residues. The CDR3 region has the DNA TGTGCCACCCTCGGGCGGCACAATGAGCAGTTCTTC. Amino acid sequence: CATLGRHNEQFF.

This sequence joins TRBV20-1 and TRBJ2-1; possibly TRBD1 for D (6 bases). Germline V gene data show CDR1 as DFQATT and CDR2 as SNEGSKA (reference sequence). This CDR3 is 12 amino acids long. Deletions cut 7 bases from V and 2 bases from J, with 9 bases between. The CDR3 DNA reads TGCAGTGTAAGGGGGACCTACAATGAGCAGTTCTTC. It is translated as CSVRGTYNEQFF.

This CDR3 is CASGTGRLNYGYTF. CDR3 sequence (DNA): TGTGCCAGCGGGACAGGAAGGCTAAACTATGGCTACACCTTC. The gene calls are TRBV12-3 or TRBV12-4 and TRBJ1-2; 8 positions agree with TRBD1. The CDR3 sequence is 14 residues long. Unmatched junction bases numbered 7, after V lost 8 bases and J lost 2 bases.

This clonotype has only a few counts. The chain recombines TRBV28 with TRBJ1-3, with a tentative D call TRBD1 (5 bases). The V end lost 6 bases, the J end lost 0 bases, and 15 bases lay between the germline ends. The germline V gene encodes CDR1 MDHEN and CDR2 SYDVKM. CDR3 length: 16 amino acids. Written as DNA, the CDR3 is TGTGCCAGCAGCCTCCCGGGACTGCACTCTGGAAACACCATATATTTT. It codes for CASSLPGLHSGNTIYF.

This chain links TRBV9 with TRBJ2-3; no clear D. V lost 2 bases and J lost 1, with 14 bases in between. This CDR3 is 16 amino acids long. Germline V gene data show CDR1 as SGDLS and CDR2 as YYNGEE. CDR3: CASSVDPAPRTDTQYF. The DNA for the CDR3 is TGTGCCAGCAGCGTGGACCCGGCCCCCCGCACAGATACGCAGTATTTT.

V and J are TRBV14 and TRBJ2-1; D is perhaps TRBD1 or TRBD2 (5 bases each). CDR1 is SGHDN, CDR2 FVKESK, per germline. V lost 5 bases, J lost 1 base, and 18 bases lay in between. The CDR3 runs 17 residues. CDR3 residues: CASSGILGDPSYNEQFF. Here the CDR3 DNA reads TGTGCCAGCAGCGGCATCCTGGGGGACCCTTCCTACAATGAGCAGTTCTTC.

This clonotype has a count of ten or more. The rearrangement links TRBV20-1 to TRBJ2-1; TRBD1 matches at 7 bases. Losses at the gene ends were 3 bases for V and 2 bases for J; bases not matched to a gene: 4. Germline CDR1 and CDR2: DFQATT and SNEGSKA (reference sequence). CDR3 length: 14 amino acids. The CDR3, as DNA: TGCAGTGCTAGGGGGGACAGACCCTACAATGAGCAGTTCTTC. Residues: CSARGDRPYNEQFF.

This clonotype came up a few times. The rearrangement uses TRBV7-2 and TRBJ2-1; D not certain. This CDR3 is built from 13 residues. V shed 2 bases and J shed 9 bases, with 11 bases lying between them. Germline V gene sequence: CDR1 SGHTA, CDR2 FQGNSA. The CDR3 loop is CASSLPGFSEQFF. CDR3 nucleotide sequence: TGTGCCAGCAGCTTACCGGGCTTCTCTGAGCAGTTCTTC.

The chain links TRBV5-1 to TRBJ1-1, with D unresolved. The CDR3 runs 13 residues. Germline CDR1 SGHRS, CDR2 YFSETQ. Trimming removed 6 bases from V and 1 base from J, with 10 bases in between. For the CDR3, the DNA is TGCGCCAGCACATCCATGGGGAACACTGAAGCTTTCTTT. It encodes CASTSMGNTEAFF.

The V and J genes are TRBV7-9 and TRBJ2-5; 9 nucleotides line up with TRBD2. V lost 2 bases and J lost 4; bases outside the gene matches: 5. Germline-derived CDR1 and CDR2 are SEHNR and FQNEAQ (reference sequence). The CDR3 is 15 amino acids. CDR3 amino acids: CASSLFAGGGETQYF. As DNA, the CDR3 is TGTGCCAGCAGCTTATTCGCGGGAGGGGGAGAGACCCAGTACTTC.

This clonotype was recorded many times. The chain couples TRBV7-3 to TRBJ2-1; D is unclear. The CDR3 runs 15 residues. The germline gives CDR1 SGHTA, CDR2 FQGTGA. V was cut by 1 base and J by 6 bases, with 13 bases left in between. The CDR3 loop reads CASSLSTMLFNEQFF. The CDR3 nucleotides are TGTGCCAGCAGCTTAAGTACTATGTTGTTCAATGAGCAGTTCTTC.

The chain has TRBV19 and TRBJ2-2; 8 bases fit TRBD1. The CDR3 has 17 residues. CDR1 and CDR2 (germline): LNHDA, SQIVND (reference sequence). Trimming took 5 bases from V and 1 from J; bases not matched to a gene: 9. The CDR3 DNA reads TGTGCCAGTAGTTCACCTCGGGGGACAGGGAACACCGGGGAGCTGTTTTTT. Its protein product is CASSSPRGTGNTGELFF.

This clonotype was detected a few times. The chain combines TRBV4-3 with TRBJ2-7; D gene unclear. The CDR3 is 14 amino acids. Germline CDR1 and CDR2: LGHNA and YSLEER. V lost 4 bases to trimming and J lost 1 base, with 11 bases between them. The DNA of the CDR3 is TGCGCCAGCAGCCGGCAGGCTCGGTCCTACGAGCAGTACTTC. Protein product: CASSRQARSYEQYF.

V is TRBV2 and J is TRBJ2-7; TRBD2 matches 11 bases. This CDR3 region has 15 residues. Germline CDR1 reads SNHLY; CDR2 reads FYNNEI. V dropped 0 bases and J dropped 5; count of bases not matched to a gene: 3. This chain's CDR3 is CASSEALAGGHEQYF. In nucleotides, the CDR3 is TGTGCCAGCAGTGAAGCGCTAGCGGGAGGCCACGAGCAGTACTTC.

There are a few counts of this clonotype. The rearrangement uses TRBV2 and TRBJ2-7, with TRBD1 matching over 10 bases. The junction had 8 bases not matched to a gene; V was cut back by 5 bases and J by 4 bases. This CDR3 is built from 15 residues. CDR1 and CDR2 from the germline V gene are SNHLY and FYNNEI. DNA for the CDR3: TGTGCCAGCAGTCTCCGGGACAGGGGTTTTTACGAGCAGTACTTC. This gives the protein CASSLRDRGFYEQYF.